These 20 T cell receptor beta chains came from one sample sequenced in a study. Using its own MiXCR run on the RT-PCR reads, TCRdb lists one record per CDR3 protein. The sample shows approximately 720,000 distinct CDR3 sequences, approximately 15% of them seen only once. The sequencing sample was made of memory CD4+ T cells from blood. All receptors come from a female donor in good health, serving as a healthy control.

This clonotype occurred a few times. The chain uses TRBV20-1 and TRBJ2-3; TRBD2 aligns across 7 bases. Germline lookup yields CDR1 DFQATT and CDR2 SNEGSKA (reference sequence). V lost 1 base to trimming and J lost 2 bases; unmatched junction nucleotides: 9. CDR3 size: 16 residues. The CDR3 sequence: CSARGGNLAATDTQYF. The CDR3 nucleotides are TGCAGTGCTAGAGGGGGTAATCTAGCGGCCACAGATACGCAGTATTTT.

This clonotype showed up many times. The V gene is TRBV5-1, the J gene TRBJ2-3; 10 bases are shared with TRBD2. Germline CDR1 SGHRS, CDR2 YFSETQ. CDR3 size: 16 residues. Trimming removed 4 bases from V and 0 bases from J; junction bases left unmatched: 5. CDR3 amino acids: CASSTGTSESTDTQYF. In DNA, the CDR3 is TGCGCCAGCAGCACCGGGACTAGCGAGAGCACAGATACGCAGTATTTT.

This clonotype occurred a few times. The chain combines TRBV20-1 with TRBJ2-1, with 15 bases fitting TRBD2. After removal of 5 bases from V and 7 bases from J, the junction contained 6 bases not matched to a gene. The CDR3 runs to 15 residues. In germline, CDR1 is DFQATT, CDR2 SNEGSKA (reference sequence). The CDR3 region is CSAPKGTSGRNEQFF. The CDR3 bases are TGCAGTGCTCCTAAGGGGACTAGCGGGAGGAATGAGCAGTTCTTC.

This clonotype was seen at least ten times. The chain recombines TRBV7-2 with TRBJ1-1; maybe TRBD1 (5 bases). CDR1 is SGHTA, CDR2 FQGNSA, per germline. The CDR3 loop spans 16 amino acids. Trimming left V 1 base short and J 4 bases short, with 16 bases between. In DNA form, the CDR3 reads TGTGCCAGCAGCTTAGTCAGGGCCCAAAGGGGCACTGAAGCTTTCTTT. Residues: CASSLVRAQRGTEAFF.

This clonotype was found a few times. The V and J genes are TRBV7-9 and TRBJ1-5, with D perhaps TRBD1 (5 bases). Between the trimmed V and J ends, which lost 5 bases and 1 base, there was a span of 18 bases. Per germline, CDR1 SEHNR and CDR2 FQNEAQ (reference sequence). This CDR3 has 17 residues. The CDR3 DNA reads as TGTGCCAGCAGCCCCATTGGATCGAGGACAAGCAATCAGCCCCAGCATTTT. Its translation is CASSPIGSRTSNQPQHF. Together with reference TRBV7-9 and TRBJ1-5, the CDR3 gives the full variable domain: DTGVSQNPRHKITKRGQNVTFRCDPISEHNRLYWYRQTLGQGPEFLTYFQNEAQLEKSRLLSDRFSAERPKGSFSTLEIQRTEQGDSAMYLCASSPIGSRTSNQPQHFGDGTRLSIL.

This clonotype was detected ten times or more. The V and J genes are TRBV29-1 and TRBJ2-3; weak D call: TRBD2 (5 bases). The CDR3 runs to 16 residues. Deletions cut 0 bases from V and 4 bases from J, with 17 bases between. Germline V CDR1 and CDR2: SQVTM, ANQGSEA. The CDR3 region has the DNA TGCAGCGTTGAAGAAATGGCAGGAGGTCGGCCAGATACGCAGTATTTT. It encodes CSVEEMAGGRPDTQYF.

As DNA, the CDR3 is TGTGCCAGCTCACCTAGTCGAACCTACAATCAGCCCCAGCATTTT. The encoded protein is CASSPSRTYNQPQHF. The chain couples TRBV18 to TRBJ1-5, with unresolved D. This CDR3 contains 15 residues. V lost 3 bases and J 3 bases, leaving 12 bases between the germline ends. Germline V gene lookup returns CDR1 KGHSH and CDR2 LQKENI. The full variable domain, its missing parts supplied by reference TRBV18 and TRBJ1-5, is NAGVMQNPRHLVRRRGQEARLRCSPMKGHSHVYWYRQLPEEGLKFMVYLQKENIIDESGMPKERFSAEFPKEGPSILRIQQVVRGDSAAYFCASSPSRTYNQPQHFGDGTRLSIL.

The gene calls are TRBV29-1 and TRBJ1-1; TRBD1 agrees at 9 bases. Germline V CDR1 and CDR2: SQVTM, ANQGSEA. With 1 base clipped from V and 3 bases from J, the junction kept 0 bases outside the gene matches. The CDR3 contains 13 residues. CDR3: CSVEGQGDTEAFF. The DNA of the CDR3 is TGCAGCGTTGAAGGACAGGGGGACACTGAAGCTTTCTTT.

The chain is built from TRBV7-2 and TRBJ2-3; D is ambiguous. In germline, CDR1 is SGHTA, CDR2 FQGNSA. The CDR3 runs 12 residues. Between the trimmed V and J ends, which lost 5 bases and 5 bases, there was a span of 8 bases. The CDR3 region is CASSIILDTQYF. CDR3 bases: TGTGCCAGCAGCATCATACTAGATACGCAGTATTTT.

This clonotype occurred a few times. The V gene is TRBV6-1, the J gene TRBJ2-1; tentatively, D is TRBD2 (6 bases). The CDR3 runs 15 residues. Trimming left V 8 bases short and J 0 bases short, with 14 bases between. Germline CDR1 is MNHNS and CDR2 is SASEGT. The CDR3 reads CASESGTLSYNEQFF. DNA for the CDR3: TGTGCCAGCGAATCAGGGACTCTCTCCTACAATGAGCAGTTCTTC.

This clonotype appeared a few times. The chain links TRBV11-3 to TRBJ2-7; D unresolved. The V and J ends lost 5 bases and 1 base respectively, with 12 bases between them. This CDR3 region has 14 residues. Looked up from germline, CDR1 is SGHNT and CDR2 is YENEEA. Written as DNA, the CDR3 is TGTGCCAGCAGCACCCCGCAAAATTCCTACGAGCAGTACTTC. Translating gives CASSTPQNSYEQYF.

This clonotype was counted between two and nine times. This chain joins TRBV9 and TRBJ2-1; tentatively, D is TRBD2 (6 bases). The CDR3 is 16 amino acids. Looked up from germline, CDR1 is SGDLS and CDR2 is YYNGEE. Trimming pared 3 bases from V and 1 base from J, leaving 14 bases between. The CDR3 DNA reads TGTGCCAGCAGCGCGGGGGTACCGGGGTCCTACAATGAGCAGTTCTTC. It encodes CASSAGVPGSYNEQFF.

The V and J genes are TRBV4-1 and TRBJ1-2, with a possible D match to TRBD1 (6 bases). The CDR3 totals 15 residues. Germline lookup yields CDR1 MGHRA and CDR2 YSYEKL. V shed 1 base and J shed 4 bases, with 13 bases lying between them. As DNA, the CDR3 is TGCGCCAGCAGCCAAGGGGGGCTGGGAGGCTATGGCTACACCTTC. The encoded protein is CASSQGGLGGYGYTF.

The chain has TRBV20-1 and TRBJ2-3; D remains unclear. Per germline, CDR1 DFQATT and CDR2 SNEGSKA (reference sequence). CDR3 length equals 13 residues. With 3 bases removed from V and 1 base from J, the gap between germline ends came to 8 bases. Here the CDR3 reads CSASEIGTDTQYF. CDR3 sequence (DNA): TGCAGTGCTAGTGAAATAGGCACAGATACGCAGTATTTT.

This clonotype was counted many times. The chain uses TRBV20-1 and TRBJ2-1, with TRBD1 as a possible D gene (5 bases). The CDR3 extends over 13 amino acids. Germline-derived CDR1 and CDR2 are DFQATT and SNEGSKA (reference sequence). V lost 3 bases and J lost 0, with 6 bases in between. This CDR3 is CSASDSSYNEQFF. In DNA, the CDR3 is TGCAGTGCTAGCGACAGCTCCTACAATGAGCAGTTCTTC.

This clonotype was recorded a few times. The J gene is TRBJ1-2, the V gene TRBV5-8; TRBD1 aligns across 7 bases. The CDR3 loop spans 14 amino acids. The V segment lost 3 bases and the J segment 4 bases; nucleotides outside the gene matches: 6. CDR1 and CDR2 from the germline V gene are SGHTS and YDEGEE. CDR3 amino acids: CASSYAGTAYGYTF. As DNA, the CDR3 is TGTGCCAGCAGCTATGCAGGGACAGCCTATGGCTACACCTTC.

Comments on this clonotype: A clone one base away is much larger, so this may be a read error. The chain uses TRBV10-3 and TRBJ2-3; no definite D call. The germline gives CDR1 ENHRY, CDR2 SYGVKD. V was trimmed by 7 bases and J by 4 bases, leaving 9 bases between them. The CDR3 sequence is 12 residues long. This CDR3 is CAINSLSDTQYF. Written as DNA, the CDR3 is TGTGCCATCAACTCATTATCAGATACGCAGTATTTT.

The V and J genes are TRBV12-3 or TRBV12-4 and TRBJ1-1; weak D call: TRBD1 (6 bases). This CDR3 is built from 14 residues. With 3 bases removed from V and 5 bases from J, the gap between germline ends came to 13 bases. The CDR3 DNA is TGTGCCAGCAGTTTTTGGGGGGGCGAAACTGAAGCTTTCTTT. Translating it yields CASSFWGGETEAFF.

V gene TRBV11-2 combines with J gene TRBJ1-3; D not certain. CDR3 length: 16 residues. Per germline, CDR1 SGHAT and CDR2 FQNNGV. V was cut by 1 base and J by 0 bases, with 10 bases left in between. CDR3 in amino acids: CASSLGVGISGNTIYF. In nucleotides, the CDR3 is TGTGCCAGCAGCTTAGGAGTGGGAATCTCTGGAAACACCATATATTTT.

This clonotype was seen only once. V gene TRBV12-3 or TRBV12-4 combines with J gene TRBJ2-1, with 10 nucleotides matching TRBD2. The ends lost 3 bases at V and 4 bases at J; junction bases unmatched: 6. This CDR3 is built from 16 residues. The CDR3, as DNA: TGTGCCAGCAGTTTCCCTAGCGGGGGTACTTACAATGAGCAGTTCTTC. Amino acid sequence: CASSFPSGGTYNEQFF.